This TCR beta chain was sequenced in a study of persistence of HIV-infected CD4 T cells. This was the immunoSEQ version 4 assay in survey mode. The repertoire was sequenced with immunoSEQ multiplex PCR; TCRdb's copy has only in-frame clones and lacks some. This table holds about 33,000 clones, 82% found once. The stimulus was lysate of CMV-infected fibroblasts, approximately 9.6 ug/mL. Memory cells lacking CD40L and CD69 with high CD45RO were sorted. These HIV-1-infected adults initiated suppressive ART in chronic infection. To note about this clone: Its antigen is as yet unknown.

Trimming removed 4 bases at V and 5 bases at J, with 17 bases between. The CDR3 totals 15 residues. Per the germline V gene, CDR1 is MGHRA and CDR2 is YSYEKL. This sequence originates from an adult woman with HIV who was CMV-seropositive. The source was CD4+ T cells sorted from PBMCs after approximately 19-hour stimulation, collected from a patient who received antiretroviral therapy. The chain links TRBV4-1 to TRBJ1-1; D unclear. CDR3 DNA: TGCGCCAGCAGCCTGGAAGACACTAGCTCTACTGAAGCTTTCTTT. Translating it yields CASSLEDTSSTEAFF.